The TCR beta chain described here comes from a study of T cell repertoires in cytomegalovirus infection. On the study more broadly: CMV epitopes in the study were HLA-C-restricted (recently identified) and HLA-B-restricted (well studied). Public TCR beta signatures were indicative of both CMV infection and a matching HLA type.

Concerning this clonotype itself: Its antigen is currently unknown.

The CDR3 runs 15 residues. In germline, CDR1 is DFQATT, CDR2 SNEGSKA (reference sequence). V was pared by 0 bases and J by 3 bases, with 14 bases between. Study results and caveats: Carriers of CMV plus the relevant HLA were identified by cumulative public TCR beta family frequency.

TCRdb re-derived calls from the reads in MiXCR, one entry per CDR3 protein. The repertoire includes 650,000 to 900,000 distinct CDR3 sequences, approximately 32% of them detected once, and approximately 13% sits in the top ten. The clonotype originates from a human donor in good health (CMV status not recorded). Some clones in this sample may be carry-over from other donors' samples. The rearrangement links TRBV20-1 to TRBJ2-5; the D is unclear. Source: cultured CD8+ T cells from PBMCs, taken from culture after CMV antigen stimulation. The DNA for the CDR3 is TGCAGTGCTAGAGATCGGAACAAGAAAAAAGAGACCCAGTACTTC. It yields the protein CSARDRNKKKETQYF.